This T cell receptor beta chain was captured by sequencing in a study of control samples from healthy donors and cancer patients. The CDR3 contains 13 residues. Germline V gene sequence: CDR1 GTSNPN, CDR2 SVGIG (reference sequence). Trimming cost V 3 bases and J 0 bases, with 8 bases left between them. This clone was observed a single time. Other DNA variants within this sample encode the same CDR3. Assay: immunoSEQ multiplex PCR; the TCRdb copy retains only in-frame clones and omits some. In the table there are 120,000 or so clones, 70% to 90% of which are singletons. The chain recombines TRBV30 with TRBJ1-2; TRBD1 might be the D (6 bases). The TCR was taken from a man aged 45 to 65 in good health. Sequenced input: blood. CDR3 in DNA: TGTGCCTGGAGGGGACAAGCTAACTATGGCTACACCTTC. It translates to CAWRGQANYGYTF.